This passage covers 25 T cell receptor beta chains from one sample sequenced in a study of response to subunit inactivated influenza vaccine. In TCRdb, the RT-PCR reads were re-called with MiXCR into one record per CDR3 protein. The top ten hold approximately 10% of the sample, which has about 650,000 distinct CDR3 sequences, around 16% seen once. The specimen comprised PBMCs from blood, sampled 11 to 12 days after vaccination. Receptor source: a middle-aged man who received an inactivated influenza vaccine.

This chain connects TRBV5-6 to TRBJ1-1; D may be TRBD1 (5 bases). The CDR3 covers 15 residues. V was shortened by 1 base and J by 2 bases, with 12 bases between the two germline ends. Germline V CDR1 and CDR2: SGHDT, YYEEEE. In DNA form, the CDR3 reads TGTGCCAGCAGCTTGTTCGGACAAAGAAACACTGAAGCTTTCTTT. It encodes CASSLFGQRNTEAFF.

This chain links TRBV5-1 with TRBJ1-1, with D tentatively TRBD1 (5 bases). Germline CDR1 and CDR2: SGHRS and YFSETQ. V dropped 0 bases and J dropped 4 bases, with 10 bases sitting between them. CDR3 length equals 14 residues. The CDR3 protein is CASSLDGGSTEAFF. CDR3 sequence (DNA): TGCGCCAGCAGCTTGGATGGGGGGAGCACTGAAGCTTTCTTT.

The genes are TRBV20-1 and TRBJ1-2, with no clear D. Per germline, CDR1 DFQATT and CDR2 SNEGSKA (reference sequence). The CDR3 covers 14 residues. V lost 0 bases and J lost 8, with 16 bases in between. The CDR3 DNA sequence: TGCAGTGCTAGAGACGTCAGGACCGTTGAAGGCTACACCTTC. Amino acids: CSARDVRTVEGYTF.

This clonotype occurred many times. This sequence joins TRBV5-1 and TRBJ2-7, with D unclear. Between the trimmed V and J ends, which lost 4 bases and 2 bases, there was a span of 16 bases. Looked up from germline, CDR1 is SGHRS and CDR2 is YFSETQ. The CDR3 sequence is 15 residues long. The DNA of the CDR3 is TGCGCCAGCAGCCCTAGGTCGACTTTTCCCTACGAGCAGTACTTC. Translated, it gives CASSPRSTFPYEQYF.

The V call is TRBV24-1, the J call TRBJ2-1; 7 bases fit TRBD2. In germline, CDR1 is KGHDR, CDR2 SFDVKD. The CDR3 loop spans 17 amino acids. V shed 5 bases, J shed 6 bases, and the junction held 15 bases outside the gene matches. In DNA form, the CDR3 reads TGTGCCACCAGTGTCCTCTCCCTAGCGGACCACCTCAATGAGCAGTTCTTC. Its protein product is CATSVLSLADHLNEQFF.

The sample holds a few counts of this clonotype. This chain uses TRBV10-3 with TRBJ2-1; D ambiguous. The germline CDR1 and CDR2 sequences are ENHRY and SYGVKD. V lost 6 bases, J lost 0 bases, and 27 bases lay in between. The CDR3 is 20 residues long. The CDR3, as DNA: TGTGCCATCAGCTTCTACCTAGGAGTTGCGACCCAGAGCTCCTACAATGAGCAGTTCTTC. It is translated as CAISFYLGVATQSSYNEQFF.

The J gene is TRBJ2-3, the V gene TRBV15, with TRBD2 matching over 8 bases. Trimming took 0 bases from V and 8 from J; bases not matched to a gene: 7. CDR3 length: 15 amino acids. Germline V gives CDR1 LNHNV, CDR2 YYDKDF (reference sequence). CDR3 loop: CATSRDSTSAGTQYF. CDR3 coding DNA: TGTGCCACCAGCAGAGATTCGACTAGCGCCGGTACGCAGTATTTT.

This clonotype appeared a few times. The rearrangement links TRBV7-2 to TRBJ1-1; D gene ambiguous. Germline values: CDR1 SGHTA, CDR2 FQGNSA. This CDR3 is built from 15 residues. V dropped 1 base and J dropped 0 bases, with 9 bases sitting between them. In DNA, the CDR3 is TGTGCCAGCAGCTTAGGCGTCGGTATGAACACTGAAGCTTTCTTT. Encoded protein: CASSLGVGMNTEAFF.

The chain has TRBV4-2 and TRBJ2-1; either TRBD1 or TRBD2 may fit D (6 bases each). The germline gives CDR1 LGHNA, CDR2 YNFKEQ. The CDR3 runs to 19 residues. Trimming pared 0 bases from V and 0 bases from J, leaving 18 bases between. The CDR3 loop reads CASSQDFGGGGSSYNEQFF. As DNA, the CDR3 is TGTGCCAGCAGCCAAGATTTTGGTGGAGGGGGGAGCTCCTACAATGAGCAGTTCTTC.

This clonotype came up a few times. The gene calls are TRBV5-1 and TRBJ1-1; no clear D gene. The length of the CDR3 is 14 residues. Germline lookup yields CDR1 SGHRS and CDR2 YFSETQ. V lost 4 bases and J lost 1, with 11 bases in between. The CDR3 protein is CASSVTATNTEAFF. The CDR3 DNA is TGCGCCAGCAGCGTCACAGCCACGAACACTGAAGCTTTCTTT.

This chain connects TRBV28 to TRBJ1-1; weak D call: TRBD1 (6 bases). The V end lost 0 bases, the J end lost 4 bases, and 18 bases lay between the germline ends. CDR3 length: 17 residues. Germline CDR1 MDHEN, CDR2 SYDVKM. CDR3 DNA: TGTGCCAGCAGTTTATGGAACTTAGGTGGGGGCGCCACTGAAGCTTTCTTT. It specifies CASSLWNLGGGATEAFF.

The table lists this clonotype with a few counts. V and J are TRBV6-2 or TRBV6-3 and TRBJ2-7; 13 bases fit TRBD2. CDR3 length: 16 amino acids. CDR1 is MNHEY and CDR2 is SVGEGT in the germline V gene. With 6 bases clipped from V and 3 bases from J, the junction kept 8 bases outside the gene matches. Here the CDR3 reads CASSPPGLAGIYEQYF. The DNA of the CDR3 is TGTGCCAGCAGCCCCCCGGGACTAGCGGGAATCTACGAGCAGTACTTC.

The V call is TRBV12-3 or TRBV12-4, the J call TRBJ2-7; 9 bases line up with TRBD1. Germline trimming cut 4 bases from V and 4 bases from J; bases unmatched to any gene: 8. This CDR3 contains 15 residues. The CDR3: CASSSPRTGVYEQYF. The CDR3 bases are TGTGCCAGCAGTTCTCCCCGGACAGGGGTATACGAGCAGTACTTC.

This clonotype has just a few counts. The DNA for the CDR3 is TGTGCCACCAGCAGAGACCTGGGCACTGCGACCTACGAGCAGTACTTC. Translating gives CATSRDLGTATYEQYF. This chain joins TRBV15 and TRBJ2-7; D remains unclear. The CDR3 contains 16 residues. Germline CDR1 and CDR2: LNHNV and YYDKDF (reference sequence). Trimming took off 0 bases at V and 2 bases at J, with 14 bases between the two ends. Full variable domain (rest looked up from reference TRBV15 and TRBJ2-7): DAMVIQNPRYQVTQFGKPVTLSCSQTLNHNVMYWYQQKSSQAPKLLFHYYDKDFNNEADTPDNFQSRRPNTSFCFLDIRSPGLGDTAMYLCATSRDLGTATYEQYFGPGTRLTVT.

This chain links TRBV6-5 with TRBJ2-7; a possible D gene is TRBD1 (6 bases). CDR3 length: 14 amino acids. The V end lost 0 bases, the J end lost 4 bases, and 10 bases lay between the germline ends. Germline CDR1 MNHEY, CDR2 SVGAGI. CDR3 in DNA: TGTGCCAGCAGTTACTCGTGGACAGCTTACGAGCAGTACTTC. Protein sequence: CASSYSWTAYEQYF.

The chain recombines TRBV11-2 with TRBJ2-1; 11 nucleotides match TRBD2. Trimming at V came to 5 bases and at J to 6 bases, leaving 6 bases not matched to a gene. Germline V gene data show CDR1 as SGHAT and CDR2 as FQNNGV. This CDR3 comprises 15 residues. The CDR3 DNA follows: TGTGCCAGCAGCCCAACTAGCGGGAGACGCAATGAGCAGTTCTTC. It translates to CASSPTSGRRNEQFF.

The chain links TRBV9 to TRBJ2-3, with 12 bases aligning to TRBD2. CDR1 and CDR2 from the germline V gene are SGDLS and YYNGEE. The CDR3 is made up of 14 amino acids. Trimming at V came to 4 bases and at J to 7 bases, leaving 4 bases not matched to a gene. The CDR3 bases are TGTGCCAGCAGCACTGGACTAGCGGGGAATACGCAGTATTTT. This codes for CASSTGLAGNTQYF.

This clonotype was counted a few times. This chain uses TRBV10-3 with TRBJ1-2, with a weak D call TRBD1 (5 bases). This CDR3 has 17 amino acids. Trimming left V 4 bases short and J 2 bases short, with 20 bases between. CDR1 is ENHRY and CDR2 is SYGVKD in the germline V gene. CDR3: CAISVGQATLVNYGYTF. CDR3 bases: TGTGCCATCAGTGTTGGACAAGCAACCCTCGTAAACTATGGCTACACCTTC.

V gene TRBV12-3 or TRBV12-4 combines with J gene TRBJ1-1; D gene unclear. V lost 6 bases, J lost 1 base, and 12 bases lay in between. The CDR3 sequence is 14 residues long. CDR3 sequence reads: CASSPRTSNTEAFF. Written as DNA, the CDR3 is TGTGCCAGCAGCCCTAGAACCTCGAACACTGAAGCTTTCTTT.

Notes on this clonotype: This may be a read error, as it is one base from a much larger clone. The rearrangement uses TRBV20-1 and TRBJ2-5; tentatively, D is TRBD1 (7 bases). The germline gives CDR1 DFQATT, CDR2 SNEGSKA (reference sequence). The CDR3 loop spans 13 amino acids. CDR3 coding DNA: TGCAGTGCTCAGGGGGGCGTGGGGGAGACCCGGTACTTC. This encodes CSAQGGVGETRYF.

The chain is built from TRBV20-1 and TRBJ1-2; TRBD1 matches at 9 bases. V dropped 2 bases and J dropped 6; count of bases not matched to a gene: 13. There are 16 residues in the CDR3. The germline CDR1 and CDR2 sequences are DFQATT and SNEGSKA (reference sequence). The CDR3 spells CSARQPGTGRTNGYTF. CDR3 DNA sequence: TGCAGTGCTAGACAACCCGGGACAGGGCGTACTAATGGCTACACCTTC.

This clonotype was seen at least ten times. DNA of the CDR3: TGTGCCAGCAGGAGCGACAGCTACAATGAGCAGTTCTTC. Translated, it gives CASRSDSYNEQFF. J is TRBJ2-1 and V is TRBV2; the D gene is possibly TRBD1 (5 bases). Germline CDR1 is SNHLY and CDR2 is FYNNEI. This CDR3 has 13 residues. Trimming shortened V by 6 bases and J by 3 bases, and 9 bases separated the two germline ends. The whole variable domain, filled in from reference TRBV2 and TRBJ2-1, reads EPEVTQTPSHQVTQMGQEVILRCVPISNHLYFYWYRQILGQKVEFLVSFYNNEISEKSEIFDDQFSVERPDGSNFTLKIRSTKLEDSAMYFCASRSDSYNEQFFGPGTRLTVL.

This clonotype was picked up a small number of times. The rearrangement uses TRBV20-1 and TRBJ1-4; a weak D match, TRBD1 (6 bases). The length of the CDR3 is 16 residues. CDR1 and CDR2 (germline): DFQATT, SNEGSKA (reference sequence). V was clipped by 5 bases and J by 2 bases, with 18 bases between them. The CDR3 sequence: CSAARGGPGTNEKLFF. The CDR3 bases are TGCAGTGCTGCCCGAGGGGGGCCCGGGACTAATGAAAAACTGTTTTTT.

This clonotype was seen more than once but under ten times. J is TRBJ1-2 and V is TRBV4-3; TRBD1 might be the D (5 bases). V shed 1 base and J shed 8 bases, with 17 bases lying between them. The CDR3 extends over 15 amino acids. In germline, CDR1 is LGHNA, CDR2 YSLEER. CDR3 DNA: TGCGCCAGCAGCCAAGTGCTGCGGGGCAGGTCGGGCTACACCTTC. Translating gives CASSQVLRGRSGYTF.

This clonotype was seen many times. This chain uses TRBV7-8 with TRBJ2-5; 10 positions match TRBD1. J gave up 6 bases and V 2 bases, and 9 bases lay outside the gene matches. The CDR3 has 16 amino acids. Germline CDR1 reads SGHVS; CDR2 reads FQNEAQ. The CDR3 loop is CASSLYRDRGGKTQYF. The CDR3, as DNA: TGTGCCAGCAGCTTATATAGGGACAGGGGAGGAAAGACCCAGTACTTC.